These 32 T cell receptor beta chains originate from one sample sequenced in a study of T-cell reconstitution after alpha-beta-depleted transplantation in children. This sample's TCRbeta library carried unique molecular identifier barcodes. TCRdb re-derived calls from the PCR reads in MiXCR, one entry per CDR3 protein. Of about 140,000 distinct CDR3 sequences in the sample, about 9% were seen once. Specimen: PBMCs, mostly from graft donor cells, collected 180 days after TCRalphabeta/CD19-depleted stem cell transplant. These receptor sequences come from a female patient aged 2 to 10 who had a stem cell transplant for congenital amegakaryocytic thrombocytopenia, so the T cells may come from the graft donor.

This clonotype came up many times. This rearrangement joins TRBV20-1 to TRBJ1-6; D ambiguous. V shed 7 bases and J shed 3 bases, with 10 bases lying between them. The CDR3 covers 13 residues. Germline V gene sequence: CDR1 DFQATT, CDR2 SNEGSKA (reference sequence). The CDR3 DNA sequence: TGCAGTGGCCAGAGTATCTATAATTCACCCCTCCACTTT. Translation gives CSGQSIYNSPLHF.

The CDR3 protein is CASSIGQSYEQYF. The CDR3 DNA reads as TGTGCCAGCAGCATCGGACAGTCCTACGAGCAGTACTTC. The chain uses TRBV7-6 and TRBJ2-7, with D tentatively TRBD1 (6 bases). V was cut by 5 bases and J by 1 base, with 9 bases left in between. The length of the CDR3 is 13 residues. The germline CDR1 and CDR2 sequences are SGHVS and FNYEAQ.

This clonotype came up many times. The chain carries TRBV25-1 and TRBJ2-1, with D tentatively TRBD2 (6 bases). CDR1 and CDR2 from the germline V gene are MGHDK and SYGVNS. The V end was cut by 1 base, the J end by 7 bases, with 17 bases between. The CDR3 consists of 16 residues. The CDR3 here is CASSESLASAVNEQFF. CDR3 nucleotides: TGTGCCAGCAGTGAATCTTTGGCTAGCGCCGTGAATGAGCAGTTCTTC.

Ten or more counts support this clonotype. The rearrangement joins TRBV7-3 to TRBJ2-3, with 11 bases matching TRBD1. Germline V gene lookup returns CDR1 SGHTA and CDR2 FQGTGA. Trimming removed 5 bases from V and 9 bases from J; junction bases left unmatched: 7. The CDR3 is 14 residues long. CDR3 sequence: CASSQGQGVSTQYF. As DNA, the CDR3 is TGTGCCAGCAGCCAGGGACAGGGGGTGAGCACGCAGTATTTT.

This clonotype was found a few times. This sequence joins TRBV29-1 and TRBJ1-2; 7 bases line up with TRBD1. CDR1 is SQVTM, CDR2 ANQGSEA, per germline. The CDR3 contains 15 residues. Trimming took 1 base from V and 5 from J; bases not matched to a gene: 10. CDR3 protein: CSVEVRGRDSYGYTF. The CDR3 coding sequence is TGCAGCGTTGAAGTGAGGGGGCGGGACTCATATGGCTACACCTTC.

This clonotype was observed at least ten times. The chain has TRBV10-3 and TRBJ2-3; 10 nucleotides line up with TRBD1. Trimming at V came to 6 bases and at J to 1 base, leaving 7 bases not matched to a gene. The V gene's germline CDR1 is ENHRY and CDR2 SYGVKD. The CDR3 spans 16 residues. The chain's CDR3 is CAIRPTGTGGTDTQYF. The DNA for the CDR3 is TGTGCCATCAGACCTACCGGGACAGGGGGCACAGATACGCAGTATTTT.

This clonotype was counted many times. The chain has TRBV6-1 and TRBJ1-4; D gene uncertain. This CDR3 is 15 amino acids long. CDR1 is MNHNS, CDR2 SASEGT, per germline. The ends were cut back, 6 bases at V and 0 bases at J, with 11 bases in the middle. Here the CDR3 reads CASRPDTTTNEKLFF. In DNA form, the CDR3 reads TGTGCCAGCAGACCCGACACGACAACTAATGAAAAACTGTTTTTT.

This clonotype occurred many times. The chain joins TRBV15 to TRBJ2-1, with unresolved D. Germline CDR1 reads LNHNV; CDR2 reads YYDKDF (reference sequence). The CDR3 runs 13 residues. V was clipped by 1 base and J by 7 bases, with 8 bases between them. CDR3 loop: CATSRALRNEQFF. CDR3 DNA sequence: TGTGCCACCAGCAGAGCACTTCGGAATGAGCAGTTCTTC.

In this sample, this clonotype turned up a few times. The chain is built from TRBV5-1 and TRBJ2-7; TRBD2 might be the D (6 bases). Trimming left V 5 bases short and J 2 bases short, with 17 bases between. The CDR3 has 15 amino acids. Germline V gene data show CDR1 as SGHRS and CDR2 as YFSETQ. CDR3 loop: CASRVRGTQPYEQYF. The CDR3 region has the DNA TGCGCCAGCAGGGTTCGGGGGACCCAACCCTACGAGCAGTACTTC.

The gene calls are TRBV6-2 or TRBV6-3 and TRBJ2-1; 11 nucleotides line up with TRBD2. From germline, CDR1 is MNHEY and CDR2 SVGEGT. V lost 7 bases, J lost 4 bases, and 6 bases stayed unmatched. The CDR3 consists of 15 residues. The CDR3: CASNRLAGRYNEQFF. DNA for the CDR3: TGTGCCAGCAATAGACTAGCGGGACGTTACAATGAGCAGTTCTTC.

This clonotype came up many times. The chain has TRBV28 and TRBJ2-5, with 8 bases aligning to TRBD2. V lost 3 bases, J lost 2 bases, and 5 bases stayed unmatched. The CDR3 is 15 amino acids. Germline CDR1 and CDR2: MDHEN and SYDVKM. CDR3 nucleotide sequence: TGTGCCAGCAGTTTTGGGGGACTAGTGCAAGAGACCCAGTACTTC. Its translation is CASSFGGLVQETQYF. The variable domain in full, completed from reference TRBV28 and TRBJ2-5, reads DVKVTQSSRYLVKRTGEKVFLECVQDMDHENMFWYRQDPGLGLRLIYFSYDVKMKEKGDIPEGYSVSREKKERFSLILESASTNQTSMYLCASSFGGLVQETQYFGPGTRLLVL.

The J gene is TRBJ2-3, the V gene TRBV6-5; D call uncertain. The CDR3 spans 16 residues. The V gene lost 4 bases and the J gene lost 0 bases, with 14 bases spanning the gap. Germline CDR1 MNHEY, CDR2 SVGAGI. The DNA of the CDR3 is TGTGCCAGCAGTTGGCTCAGCCGGATTAGCACAGATACGCAGTATTTT. Encoded protein: CASSWLSRISTDTQYF.

This clonotype was observed at least ten times. This CDR3 reads CASTSSQGQGNYEQYF. CDR3 bases: TGTGCCAGCACCTCCAGCCAAGGTCAGGGTAACTACGAGCAGTACTTC. The chain employs TRBV6-5 and TRBJ2-7, with D maybe TRBD1 (5 bases). The V gene's germline CDR1 is MNHEY and CDR2 SVGAGI. The CDR3 runs to 16 residues. Trimming left V 7 bases short and J 3 bases short, with 22 bases between.

This clonotype came up many times. The chain recombines TRBV20-1 with TRBJ2-1, with TRBD2 as a possible D gene (7 bases). Germline-derived CDR1 and CDR2 are DFQATT and SNEGSKA (reference sequence). Trimming took off 5 bases at V and 9 bases at J, with 23 bases between the two ends. The CDR3 covers 15 residues. The CDR3 sequence is CSARKGGGGVVEQFF. The DNA of the CDR3 is TGCAGTGCTCGCAAGGGAGGGGGAGGGGTGGTTGAGCAGTTCTTC.

This clonotype was seen ten or more times. The chain uses TRBV29-1 and TRBJ2-1, with D uncertain. In germline, CDR1 is SQVTM, CDR2 ANQGSEA. V lost 5 bases to trimming and J lost 7 bases, with 9 bases between them. There are 11 residues in the CDR3. As DNA, the CDR3 is TGCAGCGTTTACGGCGCGAATGAGCAGTTCTTC. Protein: CSVYGANEQFF.

This clonotype has a count of ten or more. The rearrangement links TRBV15 to TRBJ2-7; D gene uncertain. Germline CDR1 is LNHNV and CDR2 is YYDKDF (reference sequence). CDR3 size: 16 residues. Trimming took 1 base from V and 0 from J, leaving 13 bases between them. This CDR3 reads CATSRVGLSSSYEQYF. CDR3 bases: TGTGCCACCAGCAGAGTTGGTTTGTCAAGCTCCTACGAGCAGTACTTC. The complete variable domain, with remaining parts taken from reference TRBV15 and TRBJ2-7, reads DAMVIQNPRYQVTQFGKPVTLSCSQTLNHNVMYWYQQKSSQAPKLLFHYYDKDFNNEADTPDNFQSRRPNTSFCFLDIRSPGLGDTAMYLCATSRVGLSSSYEQYFGPGTRLTVT.

This clonotype was counted many times. The rearrangement uses TRBV20-1 and TRBJ2-5; 7 positions match TRBD2. J gave up 3 bases and V 5 bases, and 12 bases lay outside the gene matches. The CDR3 has 15 residues. The germline gives CDR1 DFQATT, CDR2 SNEGSKA (reference sequence). CDR3: CSAGKLGLEEETQYF. CDR3 bases: TGCAGTGCTGGAAAGCTAGGACTAGAGGAAGAGACCCAGTACTTC.

This clonotype was counted ten times or more. The rearrangement joins TRBV5-1 to TRBJ2-3; no clear D. The CDR3 extends over 14 amino acids. Deletions cut 0 bases from V and 0 bases from J, with 5 bases between. Germline V gene lookup returns CDR1 SGHRS and CDR2 YFSETQ. Written as DNA, the CDR3 is TGCGCCAGCAGCTTGGTTTCTAGCACAGATACGCAGTATTTT. Its translation: CASSLVSSTDTQYF.

This clonotype is medium-sized in the sample. The CDR3 loop is CSPSSGGTDTQYF. The CDR3 nucleotides read TGCAGCCCTTCTAGCGGGGGCACAGATACGCAGTATTTT. V usage is TRBV20-1 and J usage is TRBJ2-3, with 9 bases lining up with TRBD2. The CDR3 length is 13 residues. Germline CDR1 is DFQATT and CDR2 is SNEGSKA (reference sequence).

This clonotype occurred many times. The rearrangement joins TRBV4-2 to TRBJ2-3; D unclear. The CDR3 runs 17 residues. The V and J ends lost 0 bases and 3 bases respectively, with 16 bases between them. CDR1 LGHNA and CDR2 YNFKEQ come from the germline V gene. The CDR3 DNA follows: TGTGCCAGCAGCCAAGAAAGGGTTACGGTGGGAACAGATACGCAGTATTTT. It is translated as CASSQERVTVGTDTQYF.

This clonotype was detected ten times or more. The chain combines TRBV15 with TRBJ2-3; possible D gene TRBD2, 5 bases. Germline assignment: CDR1 LNHNV and CDR2 YYDKDF (reference sequence). The CDR3 loop spans 13 amino acids. Trimming cost V 8 bases and J 6 bases, with 15 bases left between them. The CDR3 sequence is CATGPGIMDTQYF. DNA of the CDR3: TGTGCCACCGGACCGGGGATCATGGATACGCAGTATTTT.

This clonotype has at least ten counts. V usage is TRBV25-1 and J usage is TRBJ2-3; D is uncertain. The CDR3 consists of 12 residues. V gave up 0 bases and J gave up 2 bases, with 0 bases separating them. The germline CDR1 and CDR2 sequences are MGHDK and SYGVNS. CDR3 coding DNA: TGTGCCAGCAGTGAATACACAGATACGCAGTATTTT. Protein product: CASSEYTDTQYF.

Many counts were recorded for this clonotype. The V and J genes are TRBV25-1 and TRBJ2-2, with a possible D match to TRBD1 (5 bases). The germline gives CDR1 MGHDK, CDR2 SYGVNS. V was clipped by 0 bases and J by 1 base, with 9 bases between them. This CDR3 contains 16 residues. CDR3 DNA sequence: TGTGCCAGCAGTGAATACCCAGGGCTGAACACCGGGGAGCTGTTTTTT. Residues: CASSEYPGLNTGELFF.

This clonotype was observed a few times. The CDR3 DNA follows: TGCGCCAGCGCTCGACAGGGGGAGTACGAGCAGTACTTC. It yields the protein CASARQGEYEQYF. The J gene is TRBJ2-7, the V gene TRBV5-1; TRBD1 matches 9 bases. The CDR3 covers 13 residues. The J segment lost 4 bases and the V segment lost 7 bases, leaving 6 bases of the junction unmatched. Germline-derived CDR1 and CDR2 are SGHRS and YFSETQ.

Only a few counts were recorded for this clonotype. This chain uses TRBV29-1 with TRBJ1-1, with 8 bases lining up with TRBD1. The CDR3 is 15 amino acids. The ends lost 6 bases at V and 0 bases at J; junction bases unmatched: 9. In germline, CDR1 is SQVTM, CDR2 ANQGSEA. Written as DNA, the CDR3 is TGCAGCGTATCCGAACAGGGGGGTATGAACACTGAAGCTTTCTTT. It encodes CSVSEQGGMNTEAFF.

To note about this clonotype: Given a much more abundant clone one base away, this may be a read error. The V and J genes are TRBV4-2 and TRBJ2-5; 8 bases map to TRBD2. The CDR3 contains 14 residues. Germline CDR1 and CDR2: LGHNA and YNFKEQ. This CDR3 is CASSQVAGLEPQYF. CDR3 nucleotide sequence: TGTGCCAGCAGCCAAGTGGCGGGACTAGAGCCCCAGTACTTC.

This clonotype was seen only a few times. The chain uses TRBV6-1 and TRBJ2-2; TRBD2 aligns across 10 bases. V shed 6 bases, J shed 7 bases, and the junction held 8 bases outside the gene matches. Germline V gene sequence: CDR1 MNHNS, CDR2 SASEGT. This CDR3 spans 15 amino acids. CDR3 residues: CASRRTSGVRGELFF. CDR3 bases: TGTGCCAGCAGGCGGACTAGCGGCGTACGCGGGGAGCTGTTTTTT.

This clonotype was counted ten times or more. V and J are TRBV28 and TRBJ1-3; D remains unclear. Per germline, CDR1 MDHEN and CDR2 SYDVKM. V was pared by 3 bases and J by 0 bases, with 9 bases between. CDR3 length: 15 residues. The CDR3 DNA follows: TGTGCCAGCAGTTTGGTCAGCTCCTCTGGAAACACCATATATTTT. As protein: CASSLVSSSGNTIYF.

This clonotype was found a few times. The genes are TRBV5-1 and TRBJ2-2; D is ambiguous. V was shortened by 4 bases and J by 0 bases, with 13 bases between the two germline ends. CDR1 and CDR2 from the germline V gene are SGHRS and YFSETQ. This CDR3 comprises 16 residues. CDR3 nucleotide sequence: TGCGCCAGCAGCGATAGGAGTCTCGCGAACACCGGGGAGCTGTTTTTT. Amino acids: CASSDRSLANTGELFF.

CDR3 sequence reads: CASSERRGMSSPLHF. The CDR3 DNA follows: TGCGCCAGCAGCGAGCGCCGTGGGATGAGTTCACCCCTCCACTTT. V usage is TRBV5-1 and J usage is TRBJ1-6; no clear D gene. Trimming pared 4 bases from V and 9 bases from J, leaving 17 bases between. CDR3 size: 15 residues. CDR1 SGHRS and CDR2 YFSETQ come from the germline V gene.

This clonotype was counted ten times or more. This chain uses TRBV14 with TRBJ2-1; TRBD2 matches at 14 bases. CDR1 and CDR2 from the germline V gene are SGHDN and FVKESK. The V gene end was trimmed by 3 bases and the J gene end by 6 bases; junction bases not matched to a gene: 4. CDR3 length: 16 residues. The DNA for the CDR3 is TGTGCCAGCAGCCACCCGGGACTAGCGGGAGCCAATGAGCAGTTCTTC. Its translation: CASSHPGLAGANEQFF.

The V and J genes are TRBV7-2 and TRBJ1-4; D call uncertain. The CDR3 runs 13 residues. Germline V CDR1 and CDR2: SGHTA, FQGNSA. The ends were cut back, 3 bases at V and 7 bases at J, with 9 bases in the middle. This CDR3 reads CASSLESGEKLFF. Here the CDR3 DNA reads TGTGCCAGCAGCTTGGAGTCGGGTGAAAAACTGTTTTTT.